This section outlines one T cell receptor beta chain sequence together with its context. What it binds is not known. The data belong to a study of T cells expressing NK-cell markers. Study results and limitations: Topping the CD3+CD56-NKG2C+ fraction as well were these clonotypes, in a few donors.

TCRdb re-called the 5' RACE reads and gives one entry per CDR3 protein, without DNA. The sample includes under 35,000 distinct CDR3 sequences. The TCR was taken from a woman aged 18 to 69 in good health. The sequenced material came from blood T cells: a sorted CD56 or NKG2C T cell subset, CD4+ or CD8+ T cells, or bulk PBMC T cells (not recorded which).

The CDR3 sequence is CASSLWGLPNYGYTF. The rearrangement uses TRBV12-3 or TRBV12-4 and TRBJ1-2; the TCRdb call, TRBD1, lacks DNA for checking. The CDR3 is 15 amino acids.